This T cell receptor (beta chain) was sequenced for a study of shared clonotypes between healthy human individuals. In the case of this clone: This same CDR3 is encoded by further DNA sequences in the sample.

V lost 0 bases and J 6 bases, leaving 7 bases between the germline ends. CDR1 and CDR2 (germline): KGHSH, LQKENI. The CDR3 runs to 13 residues. A 200 ng quantity of DNA, roughly 32,000 T cell genomes, went into the sorted-subset replicate PCRs. Using immunoSEQ multiplex PCR, the repertoire was profiled, and TCRdb retains in-frame clones only, with some absent. The sample lists 2 million to 2.5 million clones; 80% to 95% were seen once. The sample was naive CD4+ T cells from PBMCs. Subset here: CD45RA+ positively selected. The sequence was obtained from a young man in good health. Some clones in this sample may be carry-over from other donors' samples. The chain uses TRBV18 and TRBJ2-3, with D perhaps TRBD2 (6 bases). CDR3 protein: CASSPPGRDTQYF. The CDR3 nucleotides read TGTGCCAGCTCACCACCGGGGAGGGATACGCAGTATTTT.